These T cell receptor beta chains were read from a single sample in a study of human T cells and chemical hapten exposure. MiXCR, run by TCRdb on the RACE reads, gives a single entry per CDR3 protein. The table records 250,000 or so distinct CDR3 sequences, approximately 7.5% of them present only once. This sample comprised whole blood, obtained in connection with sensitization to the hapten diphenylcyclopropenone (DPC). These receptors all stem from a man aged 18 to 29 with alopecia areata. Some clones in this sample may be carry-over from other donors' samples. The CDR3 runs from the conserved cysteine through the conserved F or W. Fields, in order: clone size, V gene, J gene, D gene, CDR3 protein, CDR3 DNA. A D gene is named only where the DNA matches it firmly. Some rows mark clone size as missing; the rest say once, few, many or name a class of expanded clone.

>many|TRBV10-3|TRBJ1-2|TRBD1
CAIRVQGARRGYTF
TGTGCCATCAGGGTACAGGGGGCCAGACGCGGCTACACCTTC
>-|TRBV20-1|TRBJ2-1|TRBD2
CSGTLLAGGLHNEQFF
TGCAGTGGGACGCTTTTAGCGGGGGGACTCCACAATGAGCAGTTCTTC
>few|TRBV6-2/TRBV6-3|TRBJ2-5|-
CASRVFPGNLQETQYF
TGTGCCAGCAGGGTATTCCCCGGGAACCTCCAAGAGACCCAGTACTTC
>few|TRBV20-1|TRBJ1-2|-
CSARDRTGPNYGYTF
TGCAGTGCTAGAGATCGAACCGGACCGAACTATGGCTACACCTTC
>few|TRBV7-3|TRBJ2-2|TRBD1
CASSLTPGTGINTGELFF
TGTGCCAGCAGCTTAACTCCCGGGACAGGGATCAACACCGGGGAGCTGTTTTTT
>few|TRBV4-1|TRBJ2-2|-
CASSQDGQSNTGELFF
TGCGCCAGCAGCCAAGATGGACAGTCGAACACCGGGGAGCTGTTTTTT
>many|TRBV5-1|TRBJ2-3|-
CASRSPGLGSTTDTQYF
TGCGCCAGCAGGAGCCCTGGGTTGGGATCCACCACAGATACGCAGTATTTT
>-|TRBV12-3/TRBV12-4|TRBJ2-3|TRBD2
CASRSGAGGGTDTQYF
TGTGCCAGCAGATCAGGAGCGGGGGGAGGCACAGATACGCAGTATTTT
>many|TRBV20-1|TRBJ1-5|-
CSARVDQPQHF
TGCAGTGCTAGAGTGGATCAGCCCCAGCATTTT
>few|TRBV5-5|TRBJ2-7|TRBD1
CASSGIGQGNFYEQYF
TGTGCCAGCAGCGGAATAGGACAGGGTAATTTCTACGAGCAGTACTTC
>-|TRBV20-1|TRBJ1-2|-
CSVGGASSYGYTF
TGCAGTGTCGGGGGGGCTTCTTCCTATGGCTACACCTTC
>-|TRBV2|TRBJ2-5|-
CASSEERDETQYF
TGTGCCAGCAGTGAGGAGAGAGACGAGACCCAGTACTTC
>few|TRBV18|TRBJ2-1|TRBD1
CASSQGQGARNEQFF
TGTGCCAGCTCACAGGGACAGGGGGCTCGTAATGAGCAGTTCTTC
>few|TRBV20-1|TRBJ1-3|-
CSAAWDAGNTIYF
TGCAGTGCTGCTTGGGACGCGGGAAACACCATATATTTT
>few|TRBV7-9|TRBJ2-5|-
CASSFIDQETQYF
TGTGCCAGCAGCTTTATTGACCAAGAGACCCAGTACTTC
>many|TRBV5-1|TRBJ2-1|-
CASSALGTGYNEQFF
TGCGCCAGCAGCGCTTTAGGTACAGGGTACAATGAGCAGTTCTTC
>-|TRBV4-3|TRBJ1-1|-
CASSQDRYSQGNTEAFF
TGCGCCAGCAGCCAAGATAGGTACAGCCAAGGGAACACTGAAGCTTTCTTT
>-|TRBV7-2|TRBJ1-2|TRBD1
CASSSTGGAYGYTF
TGTGCCAGCAGCTCCACAGGGGGCGCGTATGGCTACACCTTC
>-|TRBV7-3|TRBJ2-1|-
CASSSTLSTTYNEQFF
TGTGCCAGCAGCTCTACCCTCTCCACTACCTACAATGAGCAGTTCTTC
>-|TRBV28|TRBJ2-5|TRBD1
CASSLWDRDQETQYF
TGTGCCAGCAGTTTATGGGACAGGGACCAAGAGACCCAGTACTTC
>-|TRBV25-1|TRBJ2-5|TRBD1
CASSVDRGLSETQYF
TGTGCCAGCAGTGTGGACAGGGGGCTGTCAGAGACCCAGTACTTC
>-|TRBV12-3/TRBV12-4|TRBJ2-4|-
CASSTSGVLAKNIQYF
TGTGCCAGCAGTACCTCAGGAGTTTTAGCCAAAAACATTCAGTACTTC
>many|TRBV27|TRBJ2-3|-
CASSLSGTTTDTQYF
TGTGCCAGCAGTTTATCGGGGACAACCACAGATACGCAGTATTTT
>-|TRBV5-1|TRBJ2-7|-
CASRTTETYEQYF
TGCGCCAGCAGAACTACAGAGACCTACGAGCAGTACTTC